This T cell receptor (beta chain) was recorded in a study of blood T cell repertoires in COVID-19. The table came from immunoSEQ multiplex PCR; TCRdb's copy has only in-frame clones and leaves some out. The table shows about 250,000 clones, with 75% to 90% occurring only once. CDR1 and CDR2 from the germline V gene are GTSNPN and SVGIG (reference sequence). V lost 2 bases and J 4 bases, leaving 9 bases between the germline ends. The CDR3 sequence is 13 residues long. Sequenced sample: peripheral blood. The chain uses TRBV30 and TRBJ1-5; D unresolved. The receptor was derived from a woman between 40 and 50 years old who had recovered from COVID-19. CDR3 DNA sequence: TGTGCCTGGAGTCCCACAAATAATCAGCCCCAGCATTTT. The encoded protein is CAWSPTNNQPQHF.